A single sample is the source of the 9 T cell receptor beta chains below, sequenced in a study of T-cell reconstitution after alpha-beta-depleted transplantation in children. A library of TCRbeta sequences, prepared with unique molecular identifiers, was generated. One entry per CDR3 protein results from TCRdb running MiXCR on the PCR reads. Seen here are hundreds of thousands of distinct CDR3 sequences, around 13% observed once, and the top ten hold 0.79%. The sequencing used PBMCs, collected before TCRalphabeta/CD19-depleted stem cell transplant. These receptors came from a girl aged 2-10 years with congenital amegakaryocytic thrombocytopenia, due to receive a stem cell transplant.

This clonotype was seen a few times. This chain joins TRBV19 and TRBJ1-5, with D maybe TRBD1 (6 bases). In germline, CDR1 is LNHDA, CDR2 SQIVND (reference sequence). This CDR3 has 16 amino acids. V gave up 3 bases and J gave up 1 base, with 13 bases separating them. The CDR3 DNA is TGTGCCAGTAGTATTGTAAGAGACAGGAGCAATCAGCCCCAGCATTTT. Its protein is CASSIVRDRSNQPQHF.

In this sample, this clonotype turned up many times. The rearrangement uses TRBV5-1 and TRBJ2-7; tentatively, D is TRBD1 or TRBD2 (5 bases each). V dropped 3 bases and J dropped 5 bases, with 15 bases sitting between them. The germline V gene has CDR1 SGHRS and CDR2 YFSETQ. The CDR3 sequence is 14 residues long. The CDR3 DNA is TGCGCCAGCAGCTCCGGGGCCTATTTCAACGAGCAGTACTTC. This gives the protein CASSSGAYFNEQYF.

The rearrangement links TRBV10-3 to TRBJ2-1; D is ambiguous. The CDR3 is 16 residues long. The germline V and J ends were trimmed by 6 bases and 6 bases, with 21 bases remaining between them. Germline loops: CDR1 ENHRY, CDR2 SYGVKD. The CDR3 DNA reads TGTGCCATCAGCGGATCAGCCGAAATTACATCCAATGAGCAGTTCTTC. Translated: CAISGSAEITSNEQFF.

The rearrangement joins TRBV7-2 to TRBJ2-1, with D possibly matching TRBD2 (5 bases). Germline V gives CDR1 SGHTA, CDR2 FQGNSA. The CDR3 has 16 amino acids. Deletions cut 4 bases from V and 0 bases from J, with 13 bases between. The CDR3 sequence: CASSSSGYTSYNEQFF. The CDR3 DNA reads TGTGCCAGCAGCTCCAGCGGATATACCTCCTACAATGAGCAGTTCTTC.

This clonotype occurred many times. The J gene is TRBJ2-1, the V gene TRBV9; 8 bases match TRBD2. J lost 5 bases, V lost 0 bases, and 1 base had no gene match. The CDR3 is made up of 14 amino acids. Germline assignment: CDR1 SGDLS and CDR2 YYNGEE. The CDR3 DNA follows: TGTGCCAGCAGCGTAGACGGGAGGGACAATGAGCAGTTCTTC. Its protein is CASSVDGRDNEQFF.

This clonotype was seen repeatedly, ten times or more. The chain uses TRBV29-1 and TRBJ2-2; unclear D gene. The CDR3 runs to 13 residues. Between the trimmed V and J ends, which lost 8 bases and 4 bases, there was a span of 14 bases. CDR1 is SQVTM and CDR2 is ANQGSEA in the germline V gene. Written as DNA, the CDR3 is TGCAGCCTTATCTCGCCCAGCACCGGGGAGCTGTTTTTT. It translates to CSLISPSTGELFF.

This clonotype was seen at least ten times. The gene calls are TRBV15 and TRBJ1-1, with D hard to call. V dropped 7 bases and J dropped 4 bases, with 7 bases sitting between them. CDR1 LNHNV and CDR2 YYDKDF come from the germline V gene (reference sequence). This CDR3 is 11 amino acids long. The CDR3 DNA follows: TGTGCCACCATCGGGTTCACTGAAGCTTTCTTT. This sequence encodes CATIGFTEAFF.

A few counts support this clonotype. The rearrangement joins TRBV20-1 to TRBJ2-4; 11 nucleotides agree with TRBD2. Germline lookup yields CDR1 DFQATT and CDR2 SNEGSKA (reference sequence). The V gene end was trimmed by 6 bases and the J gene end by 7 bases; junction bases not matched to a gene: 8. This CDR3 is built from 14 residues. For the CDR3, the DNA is TGCAGTGCCGAGGCTGCTAGCGGGAGGAACATTCAGTACTTC. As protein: CSAEAASGRNIQYF.

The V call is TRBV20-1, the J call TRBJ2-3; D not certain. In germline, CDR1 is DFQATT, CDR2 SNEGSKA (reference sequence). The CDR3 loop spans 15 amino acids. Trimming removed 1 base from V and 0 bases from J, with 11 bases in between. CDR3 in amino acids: CSARGAPPSTDTQYF. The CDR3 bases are TGCAGTGCTAGAGGAGCGCCGCCTAGCACAGATACGCAGTATTTT.